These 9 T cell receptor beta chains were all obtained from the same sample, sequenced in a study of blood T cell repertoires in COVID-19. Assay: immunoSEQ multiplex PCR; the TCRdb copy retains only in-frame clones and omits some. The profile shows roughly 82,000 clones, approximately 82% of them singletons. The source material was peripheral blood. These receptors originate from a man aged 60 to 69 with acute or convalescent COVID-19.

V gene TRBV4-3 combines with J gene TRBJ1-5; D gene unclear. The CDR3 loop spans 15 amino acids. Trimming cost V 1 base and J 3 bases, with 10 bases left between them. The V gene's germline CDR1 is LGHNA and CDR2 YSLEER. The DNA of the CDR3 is TGCGCCAGCAGCCAAGTACTGGACTTCAATCAGCCCCAGCATTTT. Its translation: CASSQVLDFNQPQHF.

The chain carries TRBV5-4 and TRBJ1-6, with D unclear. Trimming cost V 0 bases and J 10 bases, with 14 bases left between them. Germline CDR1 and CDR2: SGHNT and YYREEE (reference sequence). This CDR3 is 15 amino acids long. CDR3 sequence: CASSLEALTRSPLHF. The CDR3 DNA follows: TGTGCCAGCAGCTTGGAGGCACTTACCAGGTCACCCCTCCACTTT.

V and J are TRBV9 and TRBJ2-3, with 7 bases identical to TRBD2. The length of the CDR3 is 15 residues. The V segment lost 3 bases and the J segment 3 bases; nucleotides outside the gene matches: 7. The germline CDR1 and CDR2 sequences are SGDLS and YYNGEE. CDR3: CASSACGRVTDTQYF. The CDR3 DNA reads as TGTGCCAGCAGCGCTTGCGGGAGAGTGACAGATACGCAGTATTTT.

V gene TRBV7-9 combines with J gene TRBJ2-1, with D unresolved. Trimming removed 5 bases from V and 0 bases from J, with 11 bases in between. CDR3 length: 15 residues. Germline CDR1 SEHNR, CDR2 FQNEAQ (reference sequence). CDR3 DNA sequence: TGTGCCAGCAGCCCGCGCGGAAGCTCCTACAATGAGCAGTTCTTC. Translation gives CASSPRGSSYNEQFF.

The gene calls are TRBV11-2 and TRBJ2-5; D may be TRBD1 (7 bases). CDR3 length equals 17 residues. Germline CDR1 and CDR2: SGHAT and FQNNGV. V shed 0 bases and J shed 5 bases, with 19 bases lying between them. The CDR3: CASSLDSWQGGGETQYF. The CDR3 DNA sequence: TGTGCCAGCAGCTTAGATTCATGGCAGGGGGGAGGCGAGACCCAGTACTTC.

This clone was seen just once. CDR3 DNA sequence: TGTGCCAGCAGCGTAGGGCTAGCGGGTACCAATACCAAGGGCTACGAGCAGTACTTC. Protein: CASSVGLAGTNTKGYEQYF. The J gene is TRBJ2-7, the V gene TRBV9, with TRBD2 matching 8 bases. This CDR3 is 19 amino acids long. Germline-derived CDR1 and CDR2 are SGDLS and YYNGEE. With V trimmed by 0 bases and J by 3 bases, 17 bases remained unmatched.

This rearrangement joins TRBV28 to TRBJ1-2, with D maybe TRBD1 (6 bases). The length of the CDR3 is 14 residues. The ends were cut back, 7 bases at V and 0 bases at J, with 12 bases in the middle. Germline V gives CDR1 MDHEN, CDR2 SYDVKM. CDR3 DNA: TGTGCCAGCATCCTTCAGGGGTCTAACTATGGCTACACCTTC. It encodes CASILQGSNYGYTF.

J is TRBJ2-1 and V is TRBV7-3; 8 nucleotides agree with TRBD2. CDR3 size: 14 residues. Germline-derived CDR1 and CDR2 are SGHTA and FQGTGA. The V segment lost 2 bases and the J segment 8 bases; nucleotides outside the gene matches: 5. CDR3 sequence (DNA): TGTGCCAGCAGCTTAGACCGGGGGGGCTATGAGCAGTTCTTC. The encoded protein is CASSLDRGGYEQFF.

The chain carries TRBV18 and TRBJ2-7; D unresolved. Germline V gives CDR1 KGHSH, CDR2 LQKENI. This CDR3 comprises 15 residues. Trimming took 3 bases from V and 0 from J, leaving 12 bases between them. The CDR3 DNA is TGTGCCAGCTCACCGGTGTTAGCAAACTCCTACGAGCAGTACTTC. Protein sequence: CASSPVLANSYEQYF.